The clone carrying this T cell receptor (beta chain) came up once. The sample is drawn from a study of shared clonotypes between healthy human individuals. Positive CCR7 selection of CD45RO-negative cells yielded the naive CD8 cells, and terminally differentiated effector memory CD45RA+ cells were excluded. The table came from immunoSEQ multiplex PCR; TCRdb's copy has only in-frame clones and leaves some out. The table lists roughly 2.1 million clones, 85% to 95% of them singletons. Germline loops: CDR1 SGDLS, CDR2 YYNGEE. This CDR3 has 13 amino acids. V lost 7 bases, J lost 3 bases, and 5 bases stayed unmatched.

The sequencing sample was made of naive CD8+ T cells from PBMCs. This sequence joins TRBV9 and TRBJ2-3; 7 nucleotides match TRBD2. The sequence was collected from a young man in good health. Some clones in this sample may be carry-over from other donors' samples. This chain's CDR3 is CASAGARTDTQYF. The CDR3 nucleotides are TGTGCCAGCGCGGGAGCACGGACAGATACGCAGTATTTT.